This TCR beta chain came from a study of blood T cell repertoires in COVID-19. Study details: Acute and convalescent COVID-19 specimens originated in the United States, Italy and Spain. T cells, B-cell-depleted T cells, or PBMCs supplied cDNA or gDNA.

In the original workflow: For nucleated cells, counts were estimated from reference gene primer amplification. TCRdb's table, derived via immunoSEQ multiplex PCR, lists solely in-frame clones and lacks some. That table furnishes V, J and clone size, whereas the DNA furnished D and trimming. The sample has 150,000 or so clones, around 84% seen once. Sequencing was performed on peripheral blood. The origin of this receptor is a human donor in a cohort sampled during active COVID-19.

This CDR3 is CASTPAAGNTIYF. CDR3 in DNA: TGTGCCAGCACCCCGGCAGCGGGAAACACCATATATTTT. This chain connects TRBV9 to TRBJ1-3; D ambiguous. CDR1 and CDR2 from the germline V gene are SGDLS and YYNGEE. Trimming shortened V by 6 bases and J by 4 bases, and 11 bases separated the two germline ends. There are 13 residues in the CDR3.